This T cell receptor beta chain emerged from a study of T cells in Graves' hyperthyroidism and ophthalmopathy (dated by TCRdb to the late 2010s). A note on the overall study: Peripheral blood samples were taken at the time of initial diagnosis, prior to any treatment. A discovery cohort of roughly 100 patients, roughly 45 with Graves' ophthalmopathy and 55 to 60 with stable Graves' hyperthyroidism, was used to find distinguishing TCR V-J signatures. Prospective prediction of ophthalmopathy was tested in an independent validation cohort consisting of 18 to 20 hyperthyroidism patients and over 15 patients who later progressed to ophthalmopathy. The 95 to 100 discovery patients were randomly divided into training and test sets at a 7:3 ratio. In addition, the study compared T-cell repertoires in thyroid tissue and in blood from five to seven Graves' hyperthyroidism patients. Following sampling, methimazole starting at 30 mg daily was given to hyperthyroidism patients, and high-dose intravenous methylprednisolone was given to ophthalmopathy patients. The paper describes TCR Vbeta CDR3 sequencing of around 130 peripheral blood samples, made up of around 41 ophthalmopathy patients, more than 70 hyperthyroidism patients and roughly 17 progressor patients.

Points the paper makes about the study in general: In validation, the model predicted progression to ophthalmopathy with approximately 69% sensitivity and roughly 75% specificity, a median of 6.5 months before onset. No statistical method was used to set the sample size in advance, and investigators knew the group allocation. Most expanded thyroid clonotypes (frequency above 0.001) were also detected in blood, suggesting blood repertoires may reflect thyroid immune responses. In cross-validation, a model built on a 13 V-J signature told ophthalmopathy apart from stable hyperthyroidism with 87.88% sensitivity and 81% to 82% specificity, and in testing the same model reached 80%/75%.

TCR beta CDR3 regions were amplified from RNA transcripts. For the first round of RT-PCR on the TCR CDR3, the HTBI primer set was used together with the Qiagen OneStep RT-PCR kit. Libraries were constructed in a second round of multiplex PCR, after which size selection and purification were performed. Sequencing of the libraries was done on an Illumina HiSeq2000 using paired-end 100 bp reads. Regarding the original processing steps: Raw data were processed with SOAPnuke, discarding reads with adapters, uncalled bases, mean Phred below 15, or no exact constant-primer or identifier match. High-quality paired reads were merged using COPE v1.2.5, and each unique nucleotide sequence was defined as a clonotype. MiTCR v1.1 was used to align clonotypes to the IMGT TRBV, TRBD and TRBJ reference segments. The analysis included only V-J combinations with a frequency above 0.0001, which together covered 99.2% of the repertoires. A TCS score was defined as the ratio between F50 (clonal expansion) and ExV (chaos), using BLOSUM62-based TCRdist between CDR3 peptides within each V-J. Welch's t-statistics and random forest reduced fewer than 600 V-J features to fewer than 15, which were used in a naive Bayes classifier (R e1071). In-frame beta chains were kept once TCRdb had trimmed the public reads at Q25 with fastp and called clones with MiXCR. Records with the same CDR3 protein are collapsed into one entry carrying the most frequent genes and DNA. What appears here as the V and J calls and clone size reflects TCRdb's work, not the paper's. The sample table lists hundreds of thousands of distinct CDR3 sequences, roughly 20% of them with a count of one. Of the sample, roughly 40% is held by the ten largest clones.

In this sample, this clonotype turned up many times. No cognate antigen has been identified for it. Base quality data are lacking; no much larger clone is found one base away. Taken from cysteine to phenylalanine, the CDR3 has 16 residues. Only the CDR3 DNA stays, 48 bases, in frame from base 1. As encoded in the germline V gene, CDR1 is SGHAT while CDR2 is FQNNGV. Relative to germline, V is missing 6 bases and J is missing 3 bases, with 10 bases of the junction outside any gene match. Ophthalmopathy patients had moderately to severely active disease, Clinical Activity Score of at least 3, NOSPECS grade of at least 4, and duration under 3 months. Patients with uncontrolled infections, other autoimmune diseases, pregnancy or lactation were excluded. Diagnoses were established on the basis of clinical symptoms, serum thyroxine and TRAb, thyroid ultrasound, and orbital computed tomography. PBMCs were separated from roughly 9.3 ml of fresh peripheral blood using Ficoll-Paque density gradient centrifugation. Total RNA was extracted with Trizol reagent, and quality was checked on an Agilent 2100 Bioanalyzer.

This sequence was found in a man aged 50-59 years with Graves' ophthalmopathy. Sequenced: blood. The V and J genes are TRBV11-2 and TRBJ2-7; TRBD2 aligns with 11 central bases. Here is the DNA: TGTGCCAGCAGTCCGATTAGCGGGAGGGCCTTCTACGAGCAGTACTTC. Its translation reads: CASSPISGRAFYEQYF.